The present entry profiles one T cell receptor beta chain with its context. Its cognate antigen is unknown. This record belongs to a study of vaccination and CD4 T cells after COVID-19. Across the study: SARS-CoV-2 had been detected by nasal swab PCR in convalescent patients; about 10 were mild, one severe.

Treatment denoted: approximately nine-day PBMC culture with coronavirus spike peptide pools or control peptides (ViraFEST assay). First, ViraFEST expanded antigen-specific T cells with peptide pools, and next it sequenced the TCRs. CD4+ T cells were isolated by negative selection after more than 8 days of culture. This CDR3 comprises 17 residues. V was shortened by 3 bases and J by 4 bases, with 21 bases between the two germline ends. Germline CDR1 MNHEY, CDR2 SMNVEV (reference sequence). Cultured CD4+ T cell DNA was sequenced using the Oncomine TCR Beta short-read assay. From CD4+ T cells that had been cultured, genomic DNA was extracted. TCRdb ran MiXCR on the PCR reads and lists one entry per CDR3 protein. The sample yields 17,000 or so distinct CDR3 sequences, around 75% seen once.

The source is a human donor who had recovered from COVID-19. The specimen was CD4+ T cells from blood, cultured in vitro. The rearrangement links TRBV27 to TRBJ1-1, with D uncertain. CDR3 DNA sequence: TGTGCCAGCAGTTTCGTTGGGTCAGAGGCGTTTGGCACTGAAGCTTTCTTT. Residues: CASSFVGSEAFGTEAFF.